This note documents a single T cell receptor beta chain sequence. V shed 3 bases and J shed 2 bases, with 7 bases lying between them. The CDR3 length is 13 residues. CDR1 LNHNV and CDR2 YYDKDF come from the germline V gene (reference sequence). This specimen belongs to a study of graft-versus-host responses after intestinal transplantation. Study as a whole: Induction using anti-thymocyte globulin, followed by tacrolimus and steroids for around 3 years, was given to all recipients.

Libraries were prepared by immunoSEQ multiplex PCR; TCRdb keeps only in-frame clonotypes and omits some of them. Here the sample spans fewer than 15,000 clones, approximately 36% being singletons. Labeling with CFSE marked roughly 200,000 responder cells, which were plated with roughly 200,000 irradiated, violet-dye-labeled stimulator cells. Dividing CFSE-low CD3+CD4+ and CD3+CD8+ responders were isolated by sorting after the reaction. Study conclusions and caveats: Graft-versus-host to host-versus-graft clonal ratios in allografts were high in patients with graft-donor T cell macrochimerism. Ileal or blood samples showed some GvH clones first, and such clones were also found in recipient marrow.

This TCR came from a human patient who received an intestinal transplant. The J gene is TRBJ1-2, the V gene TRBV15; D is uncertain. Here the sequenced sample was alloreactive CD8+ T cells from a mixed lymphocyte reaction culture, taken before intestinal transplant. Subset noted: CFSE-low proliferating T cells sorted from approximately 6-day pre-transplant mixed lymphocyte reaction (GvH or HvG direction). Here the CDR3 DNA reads TGTGCCACCAGCAGTGCCCGAAACTATGGCTACACCTTC. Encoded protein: CATSSARNYGYTF.